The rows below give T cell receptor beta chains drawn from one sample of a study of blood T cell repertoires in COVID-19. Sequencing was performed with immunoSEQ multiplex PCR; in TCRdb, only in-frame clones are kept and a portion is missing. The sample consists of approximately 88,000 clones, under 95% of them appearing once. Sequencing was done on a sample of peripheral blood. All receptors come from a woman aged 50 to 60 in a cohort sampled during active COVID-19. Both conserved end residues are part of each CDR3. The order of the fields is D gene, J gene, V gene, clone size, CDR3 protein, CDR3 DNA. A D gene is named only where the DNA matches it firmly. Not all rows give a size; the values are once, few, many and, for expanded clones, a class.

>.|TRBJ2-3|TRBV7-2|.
CASSIPASGVDTQYF
TGTGCCAGCAGCATTCCGGCCTCGGGGGTGGATACGCAGTATTTT
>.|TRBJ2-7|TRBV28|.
CASRYLAWYF
TGTGCCAGCAGGTATCTAGCGTGGTACTTC
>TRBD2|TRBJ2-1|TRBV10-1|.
CASSDFERGKGGNEQFF
TGCGCCAGCAGTGACTTCGAGCGGGGGAAAGGTGGCAATGAGCAGTTCTTC
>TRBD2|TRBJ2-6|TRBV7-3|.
CASSLSGGQGANVLTF
TGTGCCAGCAGCTTAAGCGGGGGGCAAGGGGCCAACGTCCTGACTTTC
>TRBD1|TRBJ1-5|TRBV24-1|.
CATSDSRTGGVQPQHF
TGTGCCACCAGTGATTCTCGGACAGGGGGCGTCCAGCCCCAGCATTTT
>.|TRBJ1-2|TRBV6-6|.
CAGGGRTNYGYTF
TGTGCCGGTGGGGGCAGGACTAACTATGGCTACACCTTC
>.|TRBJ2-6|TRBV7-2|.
CASSEGLGNVLTF
TGTGCCAGCAGCGAGGGACTGGGCAACGTCCTGACTTTC
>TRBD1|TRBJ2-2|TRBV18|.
CASSTGGANTGELFF
TGTGCCAGCTCTACAGGGGGTGCGAACACCGGGGAGCTGTTTTTT
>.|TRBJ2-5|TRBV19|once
CASSISLQETQYF
TGTGCCAGTAGTATTAGCCTTCAAGAGACCCAGTACTTC
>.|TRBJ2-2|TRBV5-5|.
CASRGQPGDTGELFF
TGTGCCAGCAGGGGGCAGCCGGGGGATACCGGGGAGCTGTTTTTT
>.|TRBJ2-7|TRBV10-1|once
CASSRAQGGSYEQYF
TGCGCCAGCAGCCGCGCCCAAGGAGGGTCCTACGAGCAGTACTTC
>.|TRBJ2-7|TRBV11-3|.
CASSFSRDLSSYEQYF
TGTGCCAGCAGCTTCTCCAGGGATCTGAGCTCCTACGAGCAGTACTTC
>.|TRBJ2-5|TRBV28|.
CASSLSNRVWYF
TGTGCCAGCAGTTTATCGAACAGGGTGTGGTACTTC
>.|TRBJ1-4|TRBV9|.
CASSVGARTDEKLFF
TGTGCCAGCAGCGTAGGGGCCAGGACTGATGAAAAACTGTTTTTT
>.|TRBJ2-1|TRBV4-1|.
CASSLRPRETGYNEQFF
TGCGCCAGCAGCCTCCGTCCACGTGAGACAGGTTACAATGAGCAGTTCTTC
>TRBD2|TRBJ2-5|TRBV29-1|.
CSVEELAGDGQYF
TGCAGCGTTGAAGAGCTAGCGGGAGATGGCCAGTACTTC
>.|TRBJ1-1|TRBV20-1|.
CSARAEFEAFF
TGCAGTGCTAGAGCCGAGTTTGAAGCTTTCTTT
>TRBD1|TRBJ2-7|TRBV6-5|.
CASGDSWYDYEQYF
TGTGCCAGCGGGGACAGTTGGTACGACTACGAGCAGTACTTC
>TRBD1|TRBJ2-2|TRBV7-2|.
CASSLRQGSGELFF
TGTGCCAGCAGCTTGAGACAGGGGTCCGGGGAGCTGTTTTTT
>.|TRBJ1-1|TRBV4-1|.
CASSQDPREGTRAFF
TGCGCCAGCAGCCAAGATCCCAGGGAGGGTACGAGGGCTTTCTTT
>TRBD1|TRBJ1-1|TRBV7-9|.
CASSPGTGLNTEAFF
TGTGCCAGCAGCCCCGGGACAGGGCTAAACACTGAAGCTTTCTTT
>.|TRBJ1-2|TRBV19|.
CASRGTSGIYGYTF
TGTGCCAGTAGAGGGACATCAGGAATCTATGGCTACACCTTC
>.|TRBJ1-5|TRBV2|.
CASSHRGDIGSNQPQHF
TGTGCCAGCAGTCACCGGGGTGATATTGGGAGCAATCAGCCCCAGCATTTT
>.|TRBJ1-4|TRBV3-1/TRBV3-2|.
CASSRRATTNEKLFF
TGTGCCAGCAGCCGCAGGGCCACAACTAATGAAAAACTGTTTTTT
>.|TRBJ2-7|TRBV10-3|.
CAISDPDYVQYF
TGTGCCATCAGTGATCCCGACTATGTGCAGTACTTC
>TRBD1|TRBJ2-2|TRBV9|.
CASSGRDSANTGELFF
TGTGCCAGCAGCGGACGGGACAGCGCGAACACCGGGGAGCTGTTTTTT
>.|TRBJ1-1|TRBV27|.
CASRDSSDEAFF
TGTGCCAGCAGAGACTCCAGCGACGAAGCTTTCTTT
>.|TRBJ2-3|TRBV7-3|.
CASSVAGEDTQYF
TGTGCCAGCAGCGTTGCAGGGGAGGATACGCAGTATTTT
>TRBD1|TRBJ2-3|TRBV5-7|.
CASSRQGSLGGTQYF
TGTGCCAGCAGCAGACAGGGGAGCTTAGGGGGTACGCAGTATTTT
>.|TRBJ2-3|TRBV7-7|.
CASSLISGGGTDTQYF
TGTGCTAGCAGCTTAATCAGCGGCGGCGGCACAGATACGCAGTATTTT
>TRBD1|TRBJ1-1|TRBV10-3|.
CAISGASQGFTEAFF
TGTGCCATCAGTGGGGCCTCACAGGGGTTCACTGAAGCTTTCTTT
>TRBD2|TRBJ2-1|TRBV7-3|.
CASSPHSGSGYNEQFF
TGTGCCAGCAGTCCTCATAGCGGGAGTGGTTACAATGAGCAGTTCTTC
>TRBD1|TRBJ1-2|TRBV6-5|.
CASTTFGQGNYGYTF
TGTGCCAGCACAACTTTTGGACAGGGCAACTATGGCTACACCTTC
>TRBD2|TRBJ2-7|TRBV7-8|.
CASSLWGGAEQYF
TGTGCCAGCAGCCTATGGGGGGGAGCCGAGCAGTACTTC
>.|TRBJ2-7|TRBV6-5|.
CASTREKQYF
TGTGCCAGCACCCGGGAGAAGCAGTACTTC
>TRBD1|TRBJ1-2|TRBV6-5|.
CASRRDSYGYTF
TGTGCCAGCAGGCGGGACAGCTATGGCTACACCTTC
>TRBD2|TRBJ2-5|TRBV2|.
CASLIVTSGRKMGETQYF
TGTGCCAGCCTGATCGTGACTAGCGGGAGGAAGATGGGAGAGACCCAGTACTTC
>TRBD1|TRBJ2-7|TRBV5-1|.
CASSVRDRTGKQYF
TGCGCCAGCAGCGTCCGGGACAGGACTGGCAAGCAGTACTTC
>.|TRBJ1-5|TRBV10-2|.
CASNPGWVSNQPQHF
TGCGCCAGCAACCCGGGTTGGGTTAGCAATCAGCCCCAGCATTTT
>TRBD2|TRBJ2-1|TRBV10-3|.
CAISSGGNSYNEQFF
TGTGCCATCAGTAGCGGGGGGAACTCCTACAATGAGCAGTTCTTC
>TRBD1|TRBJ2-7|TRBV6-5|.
CASSYSTGQGSYEQYF
TGTGCCAGCAGTTACTCGACAGGACAGGGGTCCTACGAGCAGTACTTC
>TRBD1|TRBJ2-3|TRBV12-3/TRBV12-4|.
CASSQGVTQYF
TGTGCCAGCAGTCAGGGGGTTACGCAGTATTTT
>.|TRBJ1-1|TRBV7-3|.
CASSLRAFNTEAFF
TGTGCCAGCAGCTTAAGGGCTTTTAACACTGAAGCTTTCTTT
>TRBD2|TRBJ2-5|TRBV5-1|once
CASSLYSGIGRQETQYF
TGCGCCAGCAGCTTATATAGCGGGATTGGGCGGCAAGAGACCCAGTACTTC
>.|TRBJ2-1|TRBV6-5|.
CASSYSQGGEQFF
TGTGCCAGCAGTTACTCGCAGGGCGGTGAGCAGTTCTTC
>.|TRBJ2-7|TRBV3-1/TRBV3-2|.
CASSQGYRRMSTYEQYF
TGTGCCAGCAGCCAAGGGTACAGAAGGATGAGTACCTACGAGCAGTACTTC
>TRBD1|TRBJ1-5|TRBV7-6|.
CASSERQGSRGYQPQHF
TGTGCCAGCAGCGAGCGACAGGGATCAAGGGGATATCAGCCCCAGCATTTT
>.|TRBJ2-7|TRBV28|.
CASIGGAAYEQYF
TGTGCCAGCATTGGTGGGGCCGCCTACGAGCAGTACTTC
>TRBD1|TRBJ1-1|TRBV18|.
CASSLGQGAEAFF
TGTGCCAGCTCACTAGGACAGGGGGCGGAAGCTTTCTTT
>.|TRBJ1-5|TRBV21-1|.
CARGRQGRDQPQHF
TGTGCCAGGGGTAGGCAGGGTCGCGATCAGCCCCAGCATTTT
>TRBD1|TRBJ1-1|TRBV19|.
CASKVQGVYTEAFF
TGTGCCAGTAAAGTTCAGGGGGTTTACACTGAAGCTTTCTTT
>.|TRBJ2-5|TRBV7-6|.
CASSTSETQYF
TGTGCCAGCAGCACTAGTGAGACCCAGTACTTC
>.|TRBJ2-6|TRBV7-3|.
CASSPTNSGANVLTF
TGTGCCAGCAGCCCTACCAACTCTGGGGCCAACGTCCTGACTTTC
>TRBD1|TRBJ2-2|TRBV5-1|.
CASIPPGQGAGGELFF
TGCGCCAGCATCCCGCCGGGACAGGGGGCTGGCGGGGAGCTGTTTTTT
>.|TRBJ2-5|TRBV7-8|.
CASSIRRQSLQETQYF
TGTGCCAGCAGCATCCGGCGACAGAGTCTACAAGAGACCCAGTACTTC
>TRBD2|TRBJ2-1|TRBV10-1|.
CASSTTSGGWDEQFF
TGCGCCAGCAGTACGACTAGCGGGGGGTGGGATGAGCAGTTCTTC
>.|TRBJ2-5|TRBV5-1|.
CASSPAGPGETQYF
TGCGCCAGCAGCCCCGCCGGACCAGGGGAGACCCAGTACTTC